The 13 T cell receptor beta chains listed next were all sequenced from one sample in a study of T cell responses to AZD1222 COVID-19 vaccine. TCRdb's copy holds only in-frame clones and misses some; the assay was immunoSEQ multiplex PCR. The top ten hold 13% of the sample, which has about 110,000 clones, around 90% seen once. The sequencing here drew on peripheral blood, taken on day 0 of MenACWY control vaccination. The receptor source for this set is an adult in good health.

The chain carries TRBV7-9 and TRBJ1-2; 11 bases align to TRBD1. The CDR3 has 15 amino acids. Germline loops: CDR1 SEHNR, CDR2 FQNEAQ (reference sequence). V trimming: 2 bases; J trimming: 7 bases; junction bases outside the gene matches: 6. CDR3 sequence: CASSLNPGTGGGYTF. Written as DNA, the CDR3 is TGTGCCAGCAGCTTAAACCCCGGGACAGGGGGTGGCTACACCTTC.

V and J are TRBV12-3 or TRBV12-4 and TRBJ1-5; D perhaps matches TRBD1 (5 bases). The CDR3 contains 13 residues. V was trimmed by 6 bases and J by 9 bases, leaving 15 bases between them. Written as DNA, the CDR3 is TGTGCCAGCAGACAAACGTGGGACGGGCCCCAGCATTTT. This encodes CASRQTWDGPQHF.

The gene calls are TRBV5-1 and TRBJ2-2; 7 bases are a match to TRBD2. This CDR3 comprises 13 residues. Germline CDR1 is SGHRS and CDR2 is YFSETQ. Losses at the gene ends were 4 bases for V and 6 bases for J; bases not matched to a gene: 3. The CDR3 nucleotides are TGCGCCAGCAGCCCCGCGGGGGCCGGGGAGCTGTTTTTT. Translating it yields CASSPAGAGELFF.

The chain employs TRBV29-1 and TRBJ2-7, with 8 positions matching TRBD2. The CDR3 is made up of 16 amino acids. J lost 2 bases, V lost 0 bases, and 9 bases had no gene match. Germline CDR1 and CDR2: SQVTM and ANQGSEA. CDR3 nucleotide sequence: TGCAGCGTTGAAGATCGGGAAGCGGGAGCGACCTACGAGCAGTACTTC. The encoded protein is CSVEDREAGATYEQYF.

This sequence joins TRBV6-1 and TRBJ2-7; TRBD1 agrees at 9 bases. The J segment lost 3 bases and the V segment lost 1 base, leaving 10 bases of the junction unmatched. The CDR3 is 17 residues long. CDR1 MNHNS and CDR2 SASEGT come from the germline V gene. In DNA, the CDR3 is TGTGCCAGCAGTGAAGGAACAGGGGGCCTTCGCCTCTACGAGCAGTACTTC. The encoded protein is CASSEGTGGLRLYEQYF.

The chain recombines TRBV7-9 with TRBJ1-2, with D possibly matching TRBD1 (5 bases). The length of the CDR3 is 13 residues. The germline V gene has CDR1 SEHNR and CDR2 FQNEAQ (reference sequence). Trimming took off 5 bases at V and 5 bases at J, with 12 bases between the two ends. The CDR3 bases are TGTGCCAGCAGCCGGGACCGAGGATATGGCTACACCTTC. It is translated as CASSRDRGYGYTF.

The rearrangement uses TRBV28 and TRBJ2-7; D unresolved. CDR3 length: 17 residues. Germline V gene sequence: CDR1 MDHEN, CDR2 SYDVKM. Trimming took 3 bases from V and 0 from J, leaving 18 bases between them. CDR3 in DNA: TGTGCCAGCAGTTTTTGGCCTGAGACCTCAATCTCCTACGAGCAGTACTTC. Amino acids: CASSFWPETSISYEQYF.

As concerns this clone: A read error may account for a junction end that differs from germline. The gene calls are TRBV7-7 and TRBJ2-1; 10 nucleotides match TRBD1. This CDR3 contains 17 residues. From germline, CDR1 is SSHAT and CDR2 FNYEAQ (reference sequence). The CDR3 loop is CASSFRGTGADGNEQFF. In DNA form, the CDR3 reads TGTGCTAGCAGCTTTAGGGGGACAGGGGCCGATGGGAATGAGCAGTTCTTC.

CDR3 residues: CASSLFRRGNSPLHF. The CDR3 nucleotides are TGTGCCAGCAGTTTATTCCGCAGGGGAAATTCACCCCTCCACTTT. This chain joins TRBV28 and TRBJ1-6; D is possibly TRBD1 (6 bases). Trimming removed 1 base from V and 7 bases from J, with 11 bases in between. The germline CDR1 and CDR2 sequences are MDHEN and SYDVKM. The CDR3 spans 15 residues.

The chain links TRBV6-1 to TRBJ2-1; D is possibly TRBD2 (5 bases). V lost 4 bases, J lost 9 bases, and 22 bases lay in between. The germline gives CDR1 MNHNS, CDR2 SASEGT. The CDR3 consists of 16 residues. CDR3 region: CASSAPSLDYSPEQFF. The CDR3 region has the DNA TGTGCCAGCAGTGCCCCGTCACTAGACTATTCGCCTGAGCAGTTCTTC.

The J gene is TRBJ2-7, the V gene TRBV15; 11 positions match TRBD1. The CDR3 is made up of 14 amino acids. Trimming cost V 3 bases and J 2 bases; bases outside gene matches: 0. The germline CDR1 and CDR2 sequences are LNHNV and YYDKDF (reference sequence). CDR3 DNA sequence: TGTGCCACCAGCAGGGGACAGGGGGCCTACGAGCAGTACTTC. Protein product: CATSRGQGAYEQYF.

The chain couples TRBV7-8 to TRBJ2-2; 7 bases fit TRBD1. The CDR3 is 15 residues long. From germline, CDR1 is SGHVS and CDR2 FQNEAQ. The V segment lost 1 base and the J segment 4 bases; nucleotides outside the gene matches: 3. Written as DNA, the CDR3 is TGTGCCAGCAGCTTAGAGGCAGGGGGCACCGGGGAGCTGTTTTTT. Protein sequence: CASSLEAGGTGELFF.

This chain connects TRBV25-1 to TRBJ2-7; D might be TRBD1 or TRBD2, each matching 5 bases. Trimming left V 7 bases short and J 3 bases short, with 19 bases between. This CDR3 region has 15 residues. Germline CDR1 and CDR2: MGHDK and SYGVNS. This chain's CDR3 is CASTPNRGTGYEQYF. The CDR3 DNA sequence: TGTGCCAGCACTCCTAATCGAGGGACCGGCTACGAGCAGTACTTC.